Each of the 20 T cell receptor beta chains below was sequenced from the same sample in a study of immune evolution from preneoplasia to lung adenocarcinoma. Produced via immunoSEQ multiplex PCR; TCRdb's table is partial and in-frame only. The sample lists under 8,000 clones; around 83% were seen once. Sequenced material: FFPE minimally invasive lung adenocarcinoma tissue. The source of these receptors is an older person with lung adenocarcinoma.

This clone has more than one count but fewer than ten. A read error may explain this, as a much larger clone is one base away. The V call is TRBV7-3, the J call TRBJ2-2; TRBD2 agrees at 9 bases. Germline V gene data show CDR1 as SGHTA and CDR2 as FQGTGA. The CDR3 extends over 17 amino acids. The V and J ends lost 5 bases and 1 base, in that order; junction bases with no gene match: 8. This CDR3 reads CASSQETSGLNTGELFF. Written as DNA, the CDR3 is TGTGCCAGCAGCCAGGAGACTAGCGGATTGAACACCGGGGAGCTGTTTTTT.

The chain carries TRBV7-9 and TRBJ1-5, with D hard to call. V lost 5 bases and J lost 9, with 14 bases in between. CDR1 SEHNR and CDR2 FQNEAQ come from the germline V gene (reference sequence). The CDR3 extends over 13 amino acids. The CDR3 reads CASSPGPSGPQHF. Here the CDR3 DNA reads TGTGCCAGCAGCCCCGGACCTTCCGGGCCCCAGCATTTT.

The rearrangement uses TRBV4-1 and TRBJ1-6; 8 nucleotides align to TRBD1. The germline CDR1 and CDR2 sequences are MGHRA and YSYEKL. V trimming: 3 bases; J trimming: 0 bases; junction bases outside the gene matches: 7. CDR3 length: 18 residues. The CDR3 region is CASSQYWTGSSYNSPLHF. The CDR3 DNA reads as TGCGCCAGCAGCCAGTATTGGACAGGGAGCTCCTATAATTCACCCCTCCACTTT.

This clone showed up just once. The genes are TRBV7-9 and TRBJ2-2; TRBD2 is a possible D gene (5 bases). V lost 5 bases, J lost 5 bases, and 12 bases lay in between. Germline CDR1 and CDR2: SEHNR and FQNEAQ (reference sequence). The CDR3 loop spans 14 amino acids. CDR3 coding DNA: TGTGCCAGCAGCCCATCCGGCGGGACCGGGGAGCTGTTTTTT. It encodes CASSPSGGTGELFF. Using reference TRBV7-9 and TRBJ2-2 for the parts outside the CDR3, the full variable domain is DTGVSQNPRHKITKRGQNVTFRCDPISEHNRLYWYRQTLGQGPEFLTYFQNEAQLEKSRLLSDRFSAERPKGSFSTLEIQRTEQGDSAMYLCASSPSGGTGELFFGEGSRLTVL.

The CDR3 DNA reads as TGTGCCACCGGGACAGGGGCTACTGAAGCTTTCTTT. This encodes CATGTGATEAFF. V and J are TRBV10-3 and TRBJ1-1, with 10 nucleotides matching TRBD1. The germline V gene has CDR1 ENHRY and CDR2 SYGVKD. This CDR3 is 12 amino acids long. With V trimmed by 10 bases and J by 5 bases, 4 bases remained unmatched.

The chain employs TRBV9 and TRBJ2-3; D remains ambiguous. CDR1 and CDR2 (germline): SGDLS, YYNGEE. V lost 3 bases and J lost 1, with 9 bases in between. CDR3 length equals 14 residues. CDR3 amino acids: CASSEEQRTDTQYF. Written as DNA, the CDR3 is TGTGCCAGCAGCGAGGAGCAACGCACAGATACGCAGTATTTT.

The V gene is TRBV7-3, the J gene TRBJ2-2; 9 positions match TRBD1. There are 18 residues in the CDR3. Germline trimming cut 5 bases from V and 1 base from J; bases unmatched to any gene: 11. CDR1 and CDR2 (germline): SGHTA, FQGTGA. CDR3 loop: CASSRRGVGQGNTGELFF. In DNA form, the CDR3 reads TGTGCCAGCAGCCGAAGAGGGGTGGGACAGGGGAACACCGGGGAGCTGTTTTTT.

This chain connects TRBV6-6 to TRBJ2-7; D unresolved. Looked up from germline, CDR1 is MNHNY and CDR2 is SVGAGI (reference sequence). V lost 7 bases and J 3 bases, leaving 7 bases between the germline ends. This CDR3 comprises 11 residues. CDR3 sequence: CASKSVYEQYF. The DNA of the CDR3 is TGTGCCAGCAAAAGCGTCTACGAGCAGTACTTC.

The chain carries TRBV2 and TRBJ2-1; TRBD2 agrees at 11 bases. The CDR3 sequence is 15 residues long. V gave up 3 bases and J gave up 5 bases; unmatched junction bases: 3. Germline CDR1 is SNHLY and CDR2 is FYNNEI. The CDR3 loop reads CASSDGTSGNNEQFF. CDR3 nucleotide sequence: TGTGCCAGCAGTGATGGGACTAGCGGAAACAATGAGCAGTTCTTC. Full variable domain (rest looked up from reference TRBV2 and TRBJ2-1): EPEVTQTPSHQVTQMGQEVILRCVPISNHLYFYWYRQILGQKVEFLVSFYNNEISEKSEIFDDQFSVERPDGSNFTLKIRSTKLEDSAMYFCASSDGTSGNNEQFFGPGTRLTVL.

This chain uses TRBV2 with TRBJ1-1; 8 nucleotides align to TRBD1. With V trimmed by 5 bases and J by 10 bases, 18 bases remained unmatched. This CDR3 is 16 amino acids long. Germline V gene data show CDR1 as SNHLY and CDR2 as FYNNEI. The CDR3 DNA follows: TGTGCCAGCAGTACCGGGACAGGTCTCCCTTCGTACAGAGCTTTCTTT. Amino acid sequence: CASSTGTGLPSYRAFF.

J is TRBJ2-5 and V is TRBV9; D possibly matches TRBD1 or TRBD2 (5 bases each). Germline lookup yields CDR1 SGDLS and CDR2 YYNGEE. CDR3 length equals 13 residues. The V end was cut by 4 bases, the J end by 5 bases, with 12 bases between. The CDR3, as DNA: TGTGCCAGCAGCTCGAGGGGCAGGGAGACCCAGTACTTC. Its translation: CASSSRGRETQYF. Drawing the rest from reference TRBV9 and TRBJ2-5, the complete variable domain is DSGVTQTPKHLITATGQRVTLRCSPRSGDLSVYWYQQSLDQGLQFLIQYYNGEERAKGNILERFSAQQFPDLHSELNLSSLELGDSALYFCASSSRGRETQYFGPGTRLLVL.

The rearrangement joins TRBV27 to TRBJ1-1; no reliable D call. Per germline, CDR1 MNHEY and CDR2 SMNVEV (reference sequence). Between the trimmed V and J ends, which lost 2 bases and 1 base, there was a span of 5 bases. This CDR3 region has 13 residues. This chain's CDR3 is CASSLRGNTEAFF. In DNA, the CDR3 is TGTGCCAGCAGTTTAAGAGGGAACACTGAAGCTTTCTTT.

The chain employs TRBV2 and TRBJ2-5; D might be TRBD2 (5 bases). The CDR3 totals 15 residues. Germline CDR1 is SNHLY and CDR2 is FYNNEI. Between the trimmed V and J ends, which lost 7 bases and 4 bases, there was a span of 19 bases. CDR3 sequence: CASTASPSNVETQYF. The DNA of the CDR3 is TGTGCCAGCACGGCTAGCCCTTCGAACGTAGAGACCCAGTACTTC.

The chain joins TRBV30 to TRBJ1-5, with 7 bases aligning to TRBD1. The CDR3 totals 16 residues. The germline V gene encodes CDR1 GTSNPN and CDR2 SVGIG (reference sequence). V dropped 1 base and J dropped 0; count of bases not matched to a gene: 6. This CDR3 is CAWSGAPGGSNQPQHF. DNA for the CDR3: TGTGCCTGGAGTGGTGCCCCAGGGGGTAGCAATCAGCCCCAGCATTTT.

The chain combines TRBV9 with TRBJ1-3; D uncertain. With 0 bases removed from V and 0 bases from J, the gap between germline ends came to 13 bases. Looked up from germline, CDR1 is SGDLS and CDR2 is YYNGEE. This CDR3 has 17 residues. Here the CDR3 DNA reads TGTGCCAGCAGCGTAGGGAATCCGGGGAGCTCTGGAAACACCATATATTTT. This translates into CASSVGNPGSSGNTIYF.

The chain carries TRBV6-5 and TRBJ1-5, with D perhaps TRBD1 (6 bases). V was shortened by 6 bases and J by 7 bases, with 13 bases between the two germline ends. The germline V gene has CDR1 MNHEY and CDR2 SVGAGI. There are 13 residues in the CDR3. CDR3 amino acids: CASRRDIGQPQHF. CDR3 nucleotides: TGTGCCAGCAGAAGGGACATCGGGCAGCCCCAGCATTTT.

J is TRBJ2-3 and V is TRBV5-6, with D possibly TRBD1 on 6 matching bases. Trimming cost V 5 bases and J 0 bases, with 19 bases left between them. Per germline, CDR1 SGHDT and CDR2 YYEEEE. The CDR3 has 17 residues. In DNA form, the CDR3 reads TGTGCCAGCAGTCGGGAAGACAGGCGCCTTAGCACAGATACGCAGTATTTT. It yields the protein CASSREDRRLSTDTQYF. The complete variable domain, with remaining parts taken from reference TRBV5-6 and TRBJ2-3, reads DAGVTQSPTHLIKTRGQQVTLRCSPKSGHDTVSWYQQALGQGPQFIFQYYEEEERQRGNFPDRFSGHQFPNYSSELNVNALLLGDSALYLCASSREDRRLSTDTQYFGPGTRLTVL.

This chain links TRBV5-1 with TRBJ2-2, with 10 bases aligning to TRBD2. V trimming: 4 bases; J trimming: 4 bases; junction bases outside the gene matches: 1. The CDR3 is 14 residues long. Germline V lookup: CDR1 SGHRS, CDR2 YFSETQ. Here the CDR3 reads CASSPSGGTGELFF. The CDR3 coding sequence is TGCGCCAGCAGCCCTAGCGGGGGCACCGGGGAGCTGTTTTTT.

The chain couples TRBV19 to TRBJ1-1; no definite D call. The CDR3 is made up of 12 amino acids. Looked up from germline, CDR1 is LNHDA and CDR2 is SQIVND (reference sequence). The V end was cut by 8 bases, the J end by 0 bases, with 7 bases between. Here the CDR3 reads CASADLNTEAFF. The DNA for the CDR3 is TGTGCCAGTGCTGACTTGAACACTGAAGCTTTCTTT.

The chain employs TRBV6-1 and TRBJ1-1; TRBD1 matches 7 bases. V dropped 7 bases and J dropped 8; count of bases not matched to a gene: 7. This CDR3 spans 12 amino acids. From germline, CDR1 is MNHNS and CDR2 SASEGT. CDR3 sequence (DNA): TGTGCCAGCAAGGGGGCTAGGGCGGAAGCTTTCTTT. This sequence encodes CASKGARAEAFF.